This entry lists 3 T cell receptor beta chains sequenced from one sample in a study of blood T cell repertoires in COVID-19. TCRdb keeps only in-frame clones here, not all; method: immunoSEQ multiplex PCR. The sample carries fewer than 450,000 clones, around 87% recorded once. The sequencing sample was made of peripheral blood. The origin of the receptors is a woman in her 50s with COVID-19, enrolled during active disease.

This clone has only one observation. The rearrangement links TRBV3-1 (or the pseudogene TRBV3-2) to TRBJ1-4, with TRBD1 matching 10 bases. The CDR3 totals 15 residues. V dropped 2 bases and J dropped 6; count of bases not matched to a gene: 3. Germline loops: CDR1 LGHDT, CDR2 YNNKEL (reference sequence). The CDR3 protein is CASSQWTGGYEKLFF. The CDR3 nucleotides read TGTGCCAGCAGCCAATGGACAGGGGGATATGAAAAACTGTTTTTT.

V gene TRBV6-5 combines with J gene TRBJ2-2, with D possibly matching TRBD1 (6 bases). The germline gives CDR1 MNHEY, CDR2 SVGAGI. The CDR3 has 15 amino acids. V lost 6 bases, J lost 4 bases, and 15 bases lay in between. The CDR3 coding sequence is TGTGCCAGCAGCATTCAGGGGCGCATCACCGGGGAGCTGTTTTTT. Translation: CASSIQGRITGELFF.

The CDR3 sequence is CASSLSDREAFYEQYF. The CDR3 DNA reads TGTGCCAGCAGCCTCTCGGACAGGGAAGCCTTCTACGAGCAGTACTTC. The J gene is TRBJ2-7, the V gene TRBV4-2, with 8 bases lining up with TRBD1. This CDR3 has 16 amino acids. Germline trimming cut 4 bases from V and 3 bases from J; bases unmatched to any gene: 11. Germline values: CDR1 LGHNA, CDR2 YNFKEQ.